This T cell receptor (beta chain) was recovered during a study of OX40 agonist ivuxolimab in advanced cancers. Overall study results and limits: CD8+ T cells showed, on average, more clonal expansion than CD4+ cells. Nonresponders, in some cases, also had low normalized T-cell clonal expansion. Clonal expansion from baseline to week 6 occurred in both CD4+ and CD8+ T cells.

Peripheral blood came from all dose cohorts at three timepoints. As for this clone: Its cognate antigen is unknown.

Trimming pared 2 bases from V and 3 bases from J, leaving 10 bases between. The CDR3 extends over 13 amino acids. Per germline, CDR1 GTSNPN and CDR2 SVGIG (reference sequence). Profiling relied on immunoSEQ multiplex PCR, and the TCRdb table lists in-frame clones only, not all of them. The sample has around 95,000 clones, approximately 93% seen once. The specimen was CD4+ or CD8+ T cells sorted from blood, collected in a trial of the OX40 agonist ivuxolimab. This clonotype originated in an adult with an advanced solid tumor such as melanoma, head and neck, liver or kidney cancer. This sequence joins TRBV30 and TRBJ1-2; D call uncertain. CDR3 region: CAWSLGFDYGYTF. For the CDR3, the DNA is TGTGCCTGGAGTTTGGGTTTTGACTATGGCTACACCTTC.